This passage covers 32 T cell receptor beta chains from one sample sequenced in a study of Graves' ophthalmopathy and Graves' hyperthyroidism. RNA transcripts yielded amplified TCR beta CDR3 regions. RT-PCR with HTBI primers came first, then second-round multiplex PCR. MiXCR, applied by TCRdb to the multiplex PCR reads, yields one record per CDR3 protein. The sample lists about 550,000 distinct CDR3 sequences, about two fifths occurring once. The specimen sequenced was peripheral blood or thyroid tissue (not recorded which). Source of these receptors: an adult man with Graves' hyperthyroidism.

V gene TRBV20-1 combines with J gene TRBJ1-5; D not certain. The V and J ends lost 2 bases and 0 bases respectively, with 11 bases between them. CDR3 size: 15 residues. Germline V gene lookup returns CDR1 DFQATT and CDR2 SNEGSKA (reference sequence). In DNA form, the CDR3 reads TGCAGTGCTAGAACTACAGCGGATAGCAATCAGCCCCAGCATTTT. Amino acids: CSARTTADSNQPQHF.

This clonotype was counted ten times or more. The junction departs from germline at one end; a sequencing error may be responsible. The chain joins TRBV7-2 to TRBJ1-1; D not resolved. The CDR3 spans 14 residues. Germline values: CDR1 SGHTA, CDR2 FQGNSA. CDR3 nucleotide sequence: TGCGCCAGCAGCCTTGACACCTTGAACACTGAAGCTTTCTTT. Amino acids: CASSLDTLNTEAFF.

Turning to this clonotype: A read error may explain this, as a much larger clone is one base away. This chain connects TRBV20-1 to TRBJ2-5; no clear D. CDR1 and CDR2 from the germline V gene are DFQATT and SNEGSKA (reference sequence). Trimming removed 5 bases at V and 3 bases at J, with 13 bases between. The CDR3 spans 13 residues. The DNA of the CDR3 is TGCAGTGCTTTGCGGAACCGAAAAGAGACCCAGTACTTC. It is translated as CSALRNRKETQYF.

The chain recombines TRBV30 with TRBJ1-2; possibly TRBD1 for D (6 bases). This CDR3 contains 13 residues. Trimming took off 3 bases at V and 3 bases at J, with 11 bases between the two ends. Germline values: CDR1 GTSNPN, CDR2 SVGIG (reference sequence). This chain's CDR3 is CAWRDSLHYGYTF. CDR3 bases: TGTGCCTGGAGGGACAGTCTACACTATGGCTACACCTTC.

V gene TRBV2 combines with J gene TRBJ2-1; the match to TRBD1 covers 8 bases. Trimming cost V 5 bases and J 7 bases; bases outside gene matches: 7. The germline V gene has CDR1 SNHLY and CDR2 FYNNEI. CDR3 length: 14 amino acids. CDR3 sequence (DNA): TGTGCCAGCAGTTCGGACAGGGTGGGAAATGAGCAGTTCTTC. This translates into CASSSDRVGNEQFF.

The chain joins TRBV7-9 to TRBJ2-1; no clear D. This CDR3 has 17 amino acids. Trimming took 2 bases from V and 5 from J, leaving 19 bases between them. Germline V CDR1 and CDR2: SEHNR, FQNEAQ (reference sequence). The CDR3 region has the DNA TGTGCCAGCAGCTTACGGTCCAGCAGGCTGGTGGACAATGAGCAGTTCTTC. Encoded protein: CASSLRSSRLVDNEQFF.

This clonotype was seen many times. The rearrangement joins TRBV29-1 to TRBJ1-4; the D gene is possibly TRBD1 (5 bases). Between the trimmed V and J ends, which lost 4 bases and 5 bases, there was a span of 11 bases. The germline CDR1 and CDR2 sequences are SQVTM and ANQGSEA. This CDR3 contains 13 residues. CDR3 loop: CSVGWGSNEKLFF. The DNA for the CDR3 is TGCAGCGTTGGATGGGGGAGCAATGAAAAACTGTTTTTT.

This clonotype was observed at least ten times. The chain carries TRBV12-3 or TRBV12-4 and TRBJ1-5; D gene unclear. The CDR3 has 14 residues. Deletions cut 5 bases from V and 3 bases from J, with 11 bases between. Written as DNA, the CDR3 is TGTGCCAGCAGTCCCTTCAACATCAATCAGCCCCAGCATTTT. Its translation is CASSPFNINQPQHF.

This clonotype was picked up many times. This chain connects TRBV12-3 or TRBV12-4 to TRBJ1-1, with D unclear. Trimming removed 5 bases at V and 4 bases at J, with 14 bases between. The CDR3 runs 14 residues. The CDR3 DNA follows: TGTGCCAGCAGTGGGCCTGCGGGAAGCACTGAAGCTTTCTTT. Translated: CASSGPAGSTEAFF.

The genes are TRBV12-3 or TRBV12-4 and TRBJ2-3, with 11 bases aligning to TRBD2. Losses at the gene ends were 2 bases for V and 3 bases for J; bases not matched to a gene: 10. This CDR3 contains 18 residues. The CDR3 here is CASSLKVLAGGWTDTQYF. The CDR3 DNA follows: TGTGCCAGCAGTTTAAAGGTCCTAGCGGGGGGTTGGACAGATACGCAGTATTTT.

This clonotype was detected ten times or more. The rearrangement uses TRBV2 and TRBJ2-7, with D perhaps TRBD1 (6 bases). Per germline, CDR1 SNHLY and CDR2 FYNNEI. This CDR3 spans 14 amino acids. V was pared by 5 bases and J by 3 bases, with 14 bases between. As DNA, the CDR3 is TGTGCCAGCAGTAGGGGAACAGGGAACTACGAGCAGTACTTC. Translation: CASSRGTGNYEQYF.

The V gene is TRBV7-9, the J gene TRBJ2-2; D gene uncertain. Germline CDR1 and CDR2: SEHNR and FQNEAQ (reference sequence). The CDR3 sequence is 17 residues long. Deletions cut 6 bases from V and 1 base from J, with 18 bases between. The DNA for the CDR3 is TGTGCCAGCAGTTATGCTTATGCGGAGCTGAACACCGGGGAGCTGTTTTTT. This translates into CASSYAYAELNTGELFF.

This clonotype was observed many times. The rearrangement joins TRBV29-1 to TRBJ2-5; the D call may be TRBD1 or TRBD2 (6 bases each). V was cut by 8 bases and J by 3 bases, with 16 bases left in between. Germline V gene lookup returns CDR1 SQVTM and CDR2 ANQGSEA. This CDR3 region has 13 residues. This CDR3 reads CSFFEGGKETQYF. CDR3 DNA: TGCAGCTTCTTCGAGGGGGGTAAAGAGACCCAGTACTTC.

In this sample, this clonotype turned up a few times. The V and J genes are TRBV4-2 and TRBJ2-7; perhaps D is TRBD1 or TRBD2 (5 bases each). The CDR3 length is 14 residues. V was pared by 6 bases and J by 0 bases, with 12 bases between. In germline, CDR1 is LGHNA, CDR2 YNFKEQ. CDR3 nucleotides: TGTGCCAGCAGTTCTCCCGGGGCCTCCTACGAGCAGTACTTC. Translated: CASSSPGASYEQYF.

As concerns this clonotype: Possible read error: a much larger clone is one base away. This sequence joins TRBV10-3 and TRBJ2-7; the match to TRBD2 covers 11 bases. In germline, CDR1 is ENHRY, CDR2 SYGVKD. The CDR3 runs 12 residues. The CDR3 here is CAIRIAGGPQHF. Written as DNA, the CDR3 is TGTGCCATCAGGATAGCGGGAGGGCCCCAGCACTTC.

This clonotype was detected ten times or more. The CDR3 DNA sequence: TGTGCCAGTAGTACACCCGGACAGCACTATGGCTACACCTTC. Amino acids: CASSTPGQHYGYTF. This chain connects TRBV19 to TRBJ1-2, with TRBD1 as a possible D gene (6 bases). V was pared by 4 bases and J by 3 bases, with 12 bases between. CDR1 is LNHDA, CDR2 SQIVND, per germline (reference sequence). This CDR3 is 14 amino acids long. The whole variable domain, remainder taken from reference TRBV19 and TRBJ1-2, is DGGITQSPKYLFRKEGQNVTLSCEQNLNHDAMYWYRQDPGQGLRLIYYSQIVNDFQKGDIAEGYSVSREKKESFPLTVTSAQKNPTAFYLCASSTPGQHYGYTFGSGTRLTVV.

This clonotype came up a few times. V usage is TRBV30 and J usage is TRBJ1-6; 7 bases are shared with TRBD1. The CDR3 sequence is 14 residues long. The germline V gene has CDR1 GTSNPN and CDR2 SVGIG (reference sequence). The junction had 4 bases not matched to a gene; V was cut back by 5 bases and J by 3 bases. The chain's CDR3 is CAWGRTGYNSPLHF. The DNA of the CDR3 is TGTGCCTGGGGAAGGACAGGCTATAATTCACCCCTCCACTTT.

This clonotype showed up many times. This chain uses TRBV7-2 with TRBJ1-5; D call uncertain. V gave up 5 bases and J gave up 6 bases, with 17 bases separating them. CDR1 and CDR2 (germline): SGHTA, FQGNSA. CDR3 length: 15 residues. CDR3 bases: TGTGCCAGCAGCCCCCAGGCGGAGGCCAGTCAGCCCCAGCATTTT. As protein: CASSPQAEASQPQHF.

The table lists this clonotype with many counts. V gene TRBV2 combines with J gene TRBJ1-5, with 9 nucleotides matching TRBD1. The CDR3 runs 14 residues. Per the germline V gene, CDR1 is SNHLY and CDR2 is FYNNEI. The V gene end was trimmed by 4 bases and the J gene end by 7 bases; junction bases not matched to a gene: 5. The CDR3 reads CASSVGTGRQPQHF. In DNA, the CDR3 is TGTGCCAGCAGTGTTGGGACAGGGCGACAGCCCCAGCATTTT.

This clonotype was seen at least ten times. The chain combines TRBV10-3 with TRBJ2-7; D gene unclear. Trimming removed 11 bases from V and 5 bases from J, with 16 bases in between. Germline V gene lookup returns CDR1 ENHRY and CDR2 SYGVKD. The CDR3 length is 12 residues. CDR3: CAVSAVLDEQYF. The CDR3 DNA follows: TGTGCCGTGAGTGCGGTACTGGACGAGCAGTACTTC.

This clonotype was counted ten times or more. V usage is TRBV15 and J usage is TRBJ1-5; D uncertain. V was clipped by 6 bases and J by 0 bases, with 6 bases between them. This CDR3 comprises 13 residues. Germline-derived CDR1 and CDR2 are LNHNV and YYDKDF (reference sequence). DNA of the CDR3: TGTGCCACCAGACCTCATAGCAATCAGCCCCAGCATTTT. Amino acids: CATRPHSNQPQHF.

V gene TRBV2 combines with J gene TRBJ2-7; no clear D gene. The end of the DNA is better explained by TRBJ2-1, so the J call may be wrong. Looked up from germline, CDR1 is SNHLY and CDR2 is FYNNEI. The CDR3 is 13 residues long. CDR3 loop: CASSEAMGFEQFF. CDR3 coding DNA: TGTGCCAGCAGTGAAGCGATGGGATTTGAGCAGTTCTTC.

This clonotype was observed a few times. This may arise from a read error, as a much more abundant clone is one base away. The rearrangement joins TRBV2 to TRBJ1-2; D ambiguous. The CDR3 runs 13 residues. The germline V gene has CDR1 SNHLY and CDR2 FYNNEI. As DNA, the CDR3 is TGTGCCAGCCACAGCTCCGCTAACCATGGCTACACCTTC. Translated, it gives CASHSSANHGYTF.

This chain joins TRBV7-3 and TRBJ2-1; TRBD2 agrees at 8 bases. V trimming: 5 bases; J trimming: 7 bases; junction bases outside the gene matches: 7. Germline lookup yields CDR1 SGHTA and CDR2 FQGTGA. The CDR3 sequence is 14 residues long. This chain's CDR3 is CASSPWTSSNEQFF. CDR3 DNA sequence: TGTGCCAGCAGCCCTTGGACTAGCTCTAATGAGCAGTTCTTC.

V and J are TRBV7-9 and TRBJ2-5; 7 nucleotides match TRBD2. The CDR3 totals 16 residues. Per the germline V gene, CDR1 is SEHNR and CDR2 is FQNEAQ (reference sequence). V trimming: 5 bases; J trimming: 3 bases; junction bases outside the gene matches: 12. The CDR3 protein is CASSRSGDTRKETQYF. The CDR3 DNA follows: TGTGCCAGCAGCCGAAGCGGGGATACCCGAAAAGAGACCCAGTACTTC.

CDR3 DNA: TGCGCCAGCAGCCAAACGGGGGTGTTGCAGCCCCAGTACTTC. Its translation is CASSQTGVLQPQYF. The V and J genes are TRBV4-1 and TRBJ2-5; a weak D match, TRBD2 (6 bases). Trimming pared 2 bases from V and 9 bases from J, leaving 16 bases between. The germline V gene has CDR1 MGHRA and CDR2 YSYEKL. The CDR3 consists of 14 residues.

Concerning this clonotype itself: The junction shows a germline mismatch at one end, possibly a read error. V usage is TRBV7-7 and J usage is TRBJ2-7, with D possibly being TRBD2 (7 bases). This CDR3 contains 12 residues. CDR1 is SSHAT and CDR2 is FNYEAQ in the germline V gene (reference sequence). This CDR3 reads CASSNSGGPSFF. Written as DNA, the CDR3 is TGTGCTAGCAGCAATTCGGGGGGCCCCTCGTTCTTC.

V is TRBV2 and J is TRBJ1-2; 10 bases agree with TRBD1. Germline V gene sequence: CDR1 SNHLY, CDR2 FYNNEI. J gave up 7 bases and V 4 bases, and 9 bases lay outside the gene matches. This CDR3 has 15 residues. As DNA, the CDR3 is TGTGCCAGCAGTGCCACGGACAGGGGGATTGGTGGCTACACCTTC. Translating it yields CASSATDRGIGGYTF.

The sample holds one count of this clonotype. The chain carries TRBV18 and TRBJ1-2; TRBD1 aligns across 8 bases. The ends lost 5 bases at V and 2 bases at J; junction bases unmatched: 4. This CDR3 is 14 amino acids long. The germline gives CDR1 KGHSH, CDR2 LQKENI. The CDR3 is CASSNRGGNYGYTF. The DNA of the CDR3 is TGTGCCAGCTCAAACAGGGGGGGCAACTATGGCTACACCTTC.

Details on this clonotype: The conserved final phenylalanine or tryptophan is absent from the CDR3, which likely points to a read error. V and J are TRBV14 and TRBJ1-1, with 8 bases lining up with TRBD1. The CDR3 has 16 amino acids. The germline CDR1 and CDR2 sequences are SGHDN and FVKESK. The junction had 8 bases not matched to a gene; V was cut back by 4 bases and J by 1 base. CDR3 protein: CASSPLRGTGNTEAFS. The DNA for the CDR3 is TGTGCCAGCAGCCCCCTGCGCGGGACAGGGAACACTGAAGCTTTCTCT.

The table lists this clonotype with many counts. The chain recombines TRBV20-1 with TRBJ2-5, with D perhaps given as TRBD1 or TRBD2 (5 bases each). CDR3 length equals 14 residues. Germline V gene data show CDR1 as DFQATT and CDR2 as SNEGSKA (reference sequence). The V gene lost 0 bases and the J gene lost 4 bases, with 12 bases spanning the gap. CDR3 coding DNA: TGCAGTGCTAGAGAAGGCCAGGGAGTAGAGACCCAGTACTTC. It encodes CSAREGQGVETQYF.

The chain recombines TRBV5-1 with TRBJ2-2; D possibly corresponds to TRBD1 (6 bases). The V and J ends lost 4 bases and 5 bases respectively, with 18 bases between them. CDR1 is SGHRS and CDR2 is YFSETQ in the germline V gene. The CDR3 totals 16 residues. CDR3 sequence reads: CASSPWGQGGTGELFF. CDR3 bases: TGCGCCAGCAGCCCCTGGGGGCAGGGCGGGACCGGGGAGCTGTTTTTT.